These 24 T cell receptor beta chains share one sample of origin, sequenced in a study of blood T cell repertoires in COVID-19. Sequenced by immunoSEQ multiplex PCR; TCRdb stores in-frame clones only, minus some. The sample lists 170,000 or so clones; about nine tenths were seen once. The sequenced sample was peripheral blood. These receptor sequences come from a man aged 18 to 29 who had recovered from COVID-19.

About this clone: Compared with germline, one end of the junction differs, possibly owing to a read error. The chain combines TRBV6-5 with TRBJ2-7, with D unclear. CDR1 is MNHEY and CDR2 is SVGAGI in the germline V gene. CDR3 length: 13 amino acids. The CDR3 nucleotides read TGTGCCAGCAGGGCCTTGGTCTCCCACGAGCAGTACTTC. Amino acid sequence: CASRALVSHEQYF.

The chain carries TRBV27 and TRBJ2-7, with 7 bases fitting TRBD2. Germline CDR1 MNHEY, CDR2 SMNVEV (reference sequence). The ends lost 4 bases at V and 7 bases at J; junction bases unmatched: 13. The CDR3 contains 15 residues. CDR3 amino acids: CASSSTGTTLKEQYF. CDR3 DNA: TGTGCCAGCAGTTCAACCGGGACTACCCTTAAGGAGCAGTACTTC.

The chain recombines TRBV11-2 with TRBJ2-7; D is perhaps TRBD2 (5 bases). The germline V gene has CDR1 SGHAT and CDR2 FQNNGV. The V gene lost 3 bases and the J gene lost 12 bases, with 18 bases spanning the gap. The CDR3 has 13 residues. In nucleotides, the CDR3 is TGTGCCAGCAGCTTCGTAGACGGAGGTAATGCGTACTTC. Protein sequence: CASSFVDGGNAYF.

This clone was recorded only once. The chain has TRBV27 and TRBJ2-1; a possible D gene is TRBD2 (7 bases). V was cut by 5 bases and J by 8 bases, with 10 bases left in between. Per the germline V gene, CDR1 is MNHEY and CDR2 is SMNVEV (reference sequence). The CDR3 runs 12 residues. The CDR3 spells CASSPGGHEQFF. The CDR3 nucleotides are TGTGCCAGCAGTCCCGGGGGGCATGAGCAGTTCTTC.

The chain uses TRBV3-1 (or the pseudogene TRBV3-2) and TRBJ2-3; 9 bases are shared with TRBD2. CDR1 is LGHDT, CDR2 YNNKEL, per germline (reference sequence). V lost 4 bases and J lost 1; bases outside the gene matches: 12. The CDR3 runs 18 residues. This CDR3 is CASSPLRGASGGTDTQYF. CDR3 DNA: TGTGCCAGCAGCCCCTTGCGAGGAGCTAGCGGGGGCACAGATACGCAGTATTTT.

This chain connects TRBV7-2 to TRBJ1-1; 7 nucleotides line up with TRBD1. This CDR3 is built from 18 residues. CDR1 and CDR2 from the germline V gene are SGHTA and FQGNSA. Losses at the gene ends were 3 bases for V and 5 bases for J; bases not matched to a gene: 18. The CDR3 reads CASSFTRGMRGTSTEAFF. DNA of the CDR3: TGTGCCAGCAGCTTTACCAGGGGGATGCGGGGAACGAGTACTGAAGCTTTCTTT.

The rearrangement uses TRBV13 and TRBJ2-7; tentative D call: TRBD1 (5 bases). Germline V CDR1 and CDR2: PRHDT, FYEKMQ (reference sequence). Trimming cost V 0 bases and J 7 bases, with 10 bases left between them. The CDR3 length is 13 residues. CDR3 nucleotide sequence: TGTGCCAGCAGCTTAGGCCAGGGCTCGGAGCAGTACTTC. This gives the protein CASSLGQGSEQYF.

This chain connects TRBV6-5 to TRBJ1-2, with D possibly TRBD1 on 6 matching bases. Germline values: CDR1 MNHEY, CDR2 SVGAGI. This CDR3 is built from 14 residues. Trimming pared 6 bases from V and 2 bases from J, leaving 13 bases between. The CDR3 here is CASSGRTENYGYTF. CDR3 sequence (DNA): TGTGCCAGCAGCGGACGGACAGAAAACTATGGCTACACCTTC.

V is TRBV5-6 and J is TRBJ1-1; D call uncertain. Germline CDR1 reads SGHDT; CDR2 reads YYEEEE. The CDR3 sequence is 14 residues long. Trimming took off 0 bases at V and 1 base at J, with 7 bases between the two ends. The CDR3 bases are TGTGCCAGCAGCTTGGGCCGGAGGAACACTGAAGCTTTCTTT. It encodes CASSLGRRNTEAFF.

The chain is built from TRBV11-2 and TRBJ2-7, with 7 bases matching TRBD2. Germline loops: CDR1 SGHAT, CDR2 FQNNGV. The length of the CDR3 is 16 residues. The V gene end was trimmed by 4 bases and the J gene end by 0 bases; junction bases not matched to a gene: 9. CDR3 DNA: TGTGCCAGCAGCTCCCCAAGCGGGACCAGCTCCTACGAGCAGTACTTC. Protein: CASSSPSGTSSYEQYF.

The CDR3 is CASSRGGSSYNEQFF. The DNA for the CDR3 is TGTGCCAGCAGTCGCGGGGGGAGCTCCTACAATGAGCAGTTCTTC. V and J are TRBV5-4 and TRBJ2-1; 8 nucleotides align to TRBD2. Germline V CDR1 and CDR2: SGHNT, YYREEE (reference sequence). The ends lost 5 bases at V and 0 bases at J; junction bases unmatched: 4. The CDR3 is made up of 15 amino acids.

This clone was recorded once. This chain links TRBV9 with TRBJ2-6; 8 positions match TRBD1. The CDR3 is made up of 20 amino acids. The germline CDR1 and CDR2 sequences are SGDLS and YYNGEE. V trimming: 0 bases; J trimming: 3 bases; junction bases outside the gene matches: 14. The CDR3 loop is CASSVEVAGGASIGANVLTF. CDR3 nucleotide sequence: TGTGCCAGCAGCGTAGAAGTGGCAGGGGGCGCGTCAATTGGGGCCAACGTCCTGACTTTC.

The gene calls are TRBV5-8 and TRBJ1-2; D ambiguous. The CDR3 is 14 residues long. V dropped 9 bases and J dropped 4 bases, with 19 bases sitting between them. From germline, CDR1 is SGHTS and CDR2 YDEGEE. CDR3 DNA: TGTGCCACCCCGGGAGCTACCTTACTCTATGGCTACACCTTC. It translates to CATPGATLLYGYTF.

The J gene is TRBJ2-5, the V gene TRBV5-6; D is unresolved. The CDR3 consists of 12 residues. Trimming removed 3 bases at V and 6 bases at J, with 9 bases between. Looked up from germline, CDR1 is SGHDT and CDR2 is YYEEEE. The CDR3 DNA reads TGTGCCAGCAGCTCCGCGATCCAGACCCAGTACTTC. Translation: CASSSAIQTQYF.

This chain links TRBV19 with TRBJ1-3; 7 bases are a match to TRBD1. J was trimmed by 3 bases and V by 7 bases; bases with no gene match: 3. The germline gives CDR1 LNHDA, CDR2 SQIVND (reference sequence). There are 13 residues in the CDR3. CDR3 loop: CASTTGSGNTIYF. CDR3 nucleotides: TGTGCCAGTACGACAGGGAGTGGAAACACCATATATTTT.

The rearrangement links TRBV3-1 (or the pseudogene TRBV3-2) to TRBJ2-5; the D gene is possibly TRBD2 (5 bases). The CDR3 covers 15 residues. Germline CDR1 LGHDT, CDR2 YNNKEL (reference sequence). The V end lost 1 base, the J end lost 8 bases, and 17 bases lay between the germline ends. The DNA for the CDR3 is TGTGCCAGCAGCCAAGTAAGGACTCACCCAAGTACCCAGTACTTC. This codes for CASSQVRTHPSTQYF.

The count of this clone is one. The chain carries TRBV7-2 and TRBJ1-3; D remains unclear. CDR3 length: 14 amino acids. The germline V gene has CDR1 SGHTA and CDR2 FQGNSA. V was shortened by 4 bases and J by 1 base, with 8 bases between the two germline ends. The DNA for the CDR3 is TGTGCCAGCAGCTCCCAGGCTTCTGGAAACACCATATATTTT. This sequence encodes CASSSQASGNTIYF.

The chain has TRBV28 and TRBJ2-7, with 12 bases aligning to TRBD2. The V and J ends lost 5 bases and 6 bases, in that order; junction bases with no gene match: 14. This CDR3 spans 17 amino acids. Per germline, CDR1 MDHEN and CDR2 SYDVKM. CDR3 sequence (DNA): TGTGCCAGCAGTCCCCCACTAGCGGGAGGCCCTTTGCGCGAGCAGTACTTC. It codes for CASSPPLAGGPLREQYF. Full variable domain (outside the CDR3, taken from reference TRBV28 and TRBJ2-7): DVKVTQSSRYLVKRTGEKVFLECVQDMDHENMFWYRQDPGLGLRLIYFSYDVKMKEKGDIPEGYSVSREKKERFSLILESASTNQTSMYLCASSPPLAGGPLREQYFGPGTRLTVT.

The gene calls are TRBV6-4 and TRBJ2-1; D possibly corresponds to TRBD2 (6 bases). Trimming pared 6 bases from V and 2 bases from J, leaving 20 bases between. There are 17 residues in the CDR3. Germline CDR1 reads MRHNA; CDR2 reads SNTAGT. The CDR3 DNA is TGTGCCAGCAGCCCTCTCGGGGGATTAGGGACCTACAATGAGCAGTTCTTC. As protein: CASSPLGGLGTYNEQFF.

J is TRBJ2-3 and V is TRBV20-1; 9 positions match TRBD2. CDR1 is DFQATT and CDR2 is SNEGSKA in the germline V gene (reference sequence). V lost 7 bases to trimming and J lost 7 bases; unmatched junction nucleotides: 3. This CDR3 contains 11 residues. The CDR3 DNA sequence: TGCAGTGTAGCGGGAGACCATACGCAGTATTTT. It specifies CSVAGDHTQYF.

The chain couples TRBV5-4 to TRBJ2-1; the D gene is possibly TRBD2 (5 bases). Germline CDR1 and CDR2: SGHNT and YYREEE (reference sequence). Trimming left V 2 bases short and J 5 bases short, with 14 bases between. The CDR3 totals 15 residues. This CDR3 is CASSLGASGDNEQFF. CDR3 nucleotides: TGTGCCAGCAGCTTAGGTGCGAGCGGAGACAATGAGCAGTTCTTC.

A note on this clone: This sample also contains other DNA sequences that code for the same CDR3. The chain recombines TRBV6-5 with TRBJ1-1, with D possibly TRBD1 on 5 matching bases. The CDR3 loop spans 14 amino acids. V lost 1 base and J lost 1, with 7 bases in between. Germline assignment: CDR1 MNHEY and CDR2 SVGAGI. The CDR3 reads CASSYFGQNTEAFF. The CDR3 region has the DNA TGTGCCAGCAGTTACTTTGGACAGAACACTGAAGCTTTCTTT.

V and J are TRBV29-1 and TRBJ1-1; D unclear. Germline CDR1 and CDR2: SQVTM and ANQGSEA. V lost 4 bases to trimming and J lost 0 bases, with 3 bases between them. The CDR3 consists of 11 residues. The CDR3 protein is CSVAVNTEAFF. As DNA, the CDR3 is TGCAGCGTTGCTGTGAACACTGAAGCTTTCTTT.

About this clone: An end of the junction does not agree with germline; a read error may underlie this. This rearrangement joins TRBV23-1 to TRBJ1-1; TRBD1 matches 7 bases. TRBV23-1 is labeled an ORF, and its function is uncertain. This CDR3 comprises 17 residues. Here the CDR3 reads CAGSRDRVFCANTEAFF. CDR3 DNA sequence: TGCGCCGGCAGCCGGGACAGAGTCTTTTGTGCGAACACTGAAGCTTTCTTT.